This paragraph covers one TCR beta chain sequence. What it binds is unknown. Chemo-refractory metastatic non-small-cell lung cancer patients received focal radiation with ipilimumab CTLA-4 blockade. TCRdb's table, derived via immunoSEQ multiplex PCR, lists solely in-frame clones and lacks some. Of about 62,000 clones detected, around 69% appear once; the ten largest clones hold 2.9%. This CDR3 is built from 19 residues. J was trimmed by 0 bases and V by 3 bases; bases with no gene match: 7. The germline V gene encodes CDR1 SGDLS and CDR2 YYNGEE. These data belong to a study of radiotherapy plus CTLA-4 blockade in lung cancer. Study information: Disease control reached under 35%, with objective responses in about 19%. Notes on the study in general: Increased serum interferon-beta after radiation also reportedly predicted response strongly. In blood, tumor-derived TCR clones expanded after radiotherapy plus ipilimumab.

The V call is TRBV9, the J call TRBJ2-1, with 15 positions matching TRBD2. The receptor's source is a human donor with non-small cell lung cancer who had a complete response to radiotherapy plus ipilimumab. The sample was peripheral blood, taken from a patient treated with radiotherapy plus ipilimumab. CDR3 protein: CASSEGTSGGFSSYNEQFF. Written as DNA, the CDR3 is TGTGCCAGCAGCGAGGGGACTAGCGGGGGGTTCAGCTCCTACAATGAGCAGTTCTTC.